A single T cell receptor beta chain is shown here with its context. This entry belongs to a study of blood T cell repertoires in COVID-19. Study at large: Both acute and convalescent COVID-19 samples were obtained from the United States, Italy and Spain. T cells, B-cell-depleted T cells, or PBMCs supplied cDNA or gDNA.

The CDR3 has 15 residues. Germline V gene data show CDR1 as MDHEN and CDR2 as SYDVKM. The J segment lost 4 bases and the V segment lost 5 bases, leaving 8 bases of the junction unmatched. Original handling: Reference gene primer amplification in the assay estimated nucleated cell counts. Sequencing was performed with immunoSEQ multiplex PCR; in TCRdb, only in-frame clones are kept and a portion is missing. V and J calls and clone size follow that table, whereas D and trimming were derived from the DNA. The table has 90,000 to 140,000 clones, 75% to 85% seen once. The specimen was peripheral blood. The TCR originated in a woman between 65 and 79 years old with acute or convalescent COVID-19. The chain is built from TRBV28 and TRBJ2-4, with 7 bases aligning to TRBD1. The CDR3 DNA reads TGTGCCAGCAGTCCACAGGGGCTCTCAAAAAACATTCAGTACTTC. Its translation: CASSPQGLSKNIQYF.